The clone carrying this T cell receptor (beta chain) came up a few times. Sample-barcoded 5' priming and a J-beta primer mix drove a second PCR of 7 to 11 cycles. TCRdb independently ran MiXCR on the 5' RACE reads; one entry per CDR3 protein. Of 1.5 million to 1.8 million distinct CDR3 sequences listed, approximately 43% are singletons. The source of the sample is a study of blood T cells in healthy people across ages. The clonotype originates from a woman aged 18-30 years in good health. What was sequenced was blood.

CDR3 sequence reads: CASSLTRKLYEQYF. CDR3 nucleotides: TGTGCCAGCAGTTTGACTCGAAAACTCTACGAGCAGTACTTC. This rearrangement joins TRBV12-3 or TRBV12-4 to TRBJ2-7; D uncertain. V was clipped by 3 bases and J by 3 bases, with 12 bases between them. The CDR3 is made up of 14 amino acids.